This T cell receptor beta chain was found in a study of blood T cell repertoires in COVID-19 (dated by TCRdb to between 2020 and 2021). As for the study more broadly: The collaborator samples originated in the United States, Italy and Spain and spanned the acute and convalescent phases of COVID-19. The samples were drawn from two sources: the first 160 participants of the ongoing ImmuneRACE study, and 1,000 to 1,500 subjects contributed by 6 global collaborators. The material from the prospective study consisted of cDNA or gDNA derived from T cells, B-cell-depleted T cells, or PBMCs. Nearly every sample came with metadata listing a de-identified subject ID, COVID-19 status, age in years and sex. Deeply sampled blood TCRbeta repertoires from subjects exposed to, actively infected with, or recovered from COVID-19 were included in the dataset. The repertoires were released in a freely available public database intended as a resource for research on the immune response to SARS-CoV-2. HLA class I and class II types, where available, came from metadata supplied by the sample provider rather than from assay-based typing. Here is what the overall study found, with its caveats: The amount of clinical and demographic metadata varied by source and participant and was provided uncurated.

As regards this clone: Its antigen is currently not known. No base qualities exist here, and no much larger clone lies one base off it.

There are 17 amino acids in the CDR3, from cysteine to phenylalanine inclusive. The read is trimmed to its CDR3 DNA, 51 bases read in frame from base 1. The germline V gene encodes CDR1 MNHEY and CDR2 SMNVEV (reference sequence). V has 7 bases trimmed and J has 1 base trimmed; junction bases matching no gene number 11. One collaborating source in Seattle enrolled patients while the patients were actively infected and followed the patients over time throughout the course of disease. Each collaborating institution followed its own protocols to collect whole blood in K2EDTA tubes. For TCRbeta analysis, collaborator samples were shipped as frozen whole blood, as isolated PBMCs, or as DNA extracted from either sample type. TCRbeta CDR3 regions were amplified from genomic DNA using the immunoSEQ Assay, a bias-controlled multiplex PCR. The authors processed their data as follows. Within the assay, amplification of reference gene primers was used to estimate how many nucleated cells each sample contained. Sequence reads were collapsed and filtered to measure the absolute abundance of every unique TCRbeta CDR3 rearrangement. For each sample, productive Simpson clonality was calculated by taking the square root of Simpson's diversity index across productive rearrangements. This immuneACCESS table, as held by TCRdb, lists in-frame sequences with V and J called but not all clones. Of the missing ones, under half trace to an unresolved V gene in checked studies; the others have no known cause. Clonal size and the V and J genes are those of that table, whereas D and trimming came from the DNA. This sample is represented by about 440,000 clones; about 91% of them were singletons. The ten largest clones represent 10% to 15% of the sample.

What was sequenced was peripheral blood. The sequence was collected from a woman between 50 and 59 years old with COVID-19, enrolled during active disease. Recombination joined TRBV27 with TRBJ1-5, with 9 bases aligning to TRBD1. The CDR3 in this case is CASKKQGAVQSNQPQHF. The nucleotide sequence is given as TGTGCCAGCAAGAAACAGGGGGCGGTACAGAGCAATCAGCCCCAGCATTTT.